This entry features one T cell receptor (beta chain) sequence. The antigen is not known. This specimen comes from a study of cytomegalovirus exposure and HLA in healthy donors. The PCR contained 60 Vbeta and 13 Jbeta primers. The data were produced by immunoSEQ multiplex PCR, yet TCRdb's version contains in-frame clones alone and is incomplete. The repertoire includes some 140,000 clones, about 77% of them detected once, and 1.3% to 1.5% sits in the top ten. Study-level findings and limits: Later analysis identified several of the most significant clusters that appeared linked to common viral pathogens. HLA allele associations emerged for 16,951 TCR beta sequences in a later analysis, at 0.05 false discovery rate. Sequencing likely produced, as an artifact, a cluster of highly shared sequence variants.

Germline V gene lookup returns CDR1 SGHTA and CDR2 FQGNSA. The CDR3 length is 14 residues. V lost 1 base to trimming and J lost 4 bases, with 10 bases between them. The receptor was isolated from a woman in her thirties or forties in good health and CMV-seronegative. V is TRBV7-2 and J is TRBJ2-5; D might be TRBD2 (6 bases). Sequencing was performed on PBMCs. The CDR3 DNA reads as TGTGCCAGCAGCTTAGTCGGAGGGCGAGAGACCCAGTACTTC. It codes for CASSLVGGRETQYF.